These 8 T cell receptor beta chains were sequenced from one sample in a study of blood T cells in healthy people across ages. Next came a second PCR, run for about 7 to 12 cycles, which used a sample-barcoded 5' primer along with a J-beta primer mix. MiXCR, applied by TCRdb to the 5' RACE reads, yields one record per CDR3 protein. This sample carries some 800,000 distinct CDR3 sequences, 20% to 25% of them seen once, and the ten largest clones take under 4.5%. The data were also submitted as part of a second study, on T cells of mothers and their children.

The sequencing sample was made of blood. These receptors all stem from a boy between 10 and 17 years old in good health.

This clonotype turned up a few times. The CDR3, as DNA: TGTGCCAGCACTATGTTAGGCTCCTACAATGAGCAGTTCTTC. It yields the protein CASTMLGSYNEQFF. The rearrangement joins TRBV6-2 or TRBV6-3 to TRBJ2-1; D remains ambiguous. Germline V lookup: CDR1 MNHEY, CDR2 SVGEGT. This CDR3 region has 14 residues. V lost 7 bases to trimming and J lost 0 bases, with 10 bases between them.

This sequence joins TRBV7-2 and TRBJ2-7; 7 bases map to TRBD1. J gave up 3 bases and V 1 base, and 3 bases lay outside the gene matches. The CDR3 extends over 14 amino acids. Germline lookup yields CDR1 SGHTA and CDR2 FQGNSA. The CDR3 here is CASSLETGNYEQYF. DNA for the CDR3: TGTGCCAGCAGCTTAGAGACAGGGAACTACGAGCAGTACTTC.

Turning to this clonotype: Compared with germline, one end of the junction differs, possibly owing to a read error. This chain connects TRBV5-1 to TRBJ2-7, with D perhaps assigned TRBD1 or TRBD2 (5 bases each). CDR1 SGHRS and CDR2 YFSETQ come from the germline V gene. There are 12 residues in the CDR3. The CDR3 here is CASSMAGTAQSF. CDR3 sequence (DNA): TGCGCCAGCAGCATGGCCGGGACGGCGCAGTCCTTC. The full variable domain, with the rest looked up from reference TRBV5-1 and TRBJ2-7, is KAGVTQTPRYLIKTRGQQVTLSCSPISGHRSVSWYQQTPGQGLQFLFEYFSETQRNKGNFPGRFSGRQFSNSRSEMNVSTLELGDSALYLCASSMAGTAQSFGPGTRLTVT.

The J gene is TRBJ1-1, the V gene TRBV13; D is unresolved. CDR1 is PRHDT, CDR2 FYEKMQ, per germline (reference sequence). Between the trimmed V and J ends, which lost 8 bases and 5 bases, there was a span of 15 bases. The CDR3 extends over 13 amino acids. CDR3 amino acids: CASFRGPGTEAFF. CDR3 sequence (DNA): TGTGCCAGCTTCCGAGGCCCCGGGACTGAAGCTTTCTTT.

This clonotype was detected only once. The chain has TRBV18 and TRBJ2-5, with 7 bases fitting TRBD1. The J call could be wrong; TRBJ2-1 is a better fit for the DNA end. The length of the CDR3 is 14 residues. Per germline, CDR1 KGHSH and CDR2 LQKENI. The CDR3 is CASSPQGAANEQFF. Here the CDR3 DNA reads TGTGCCAGCTCACCACAGGGGGCTGCGAATGAGCAGTTCTTC.

The chain uses TRBV2 and TRBJ2-1; TRBD1 matches 8 bases. The end of the DNA is better explained by TRBJ2-7, so the J call may be wrong. This CDR3 is 15 amino acids long. Germline lookup yields CDR1 SNHLY and CDR2 FYNNEI. This CDR3 is CASSDPGQVTYEQYF. DNA of the CDR3: TGTGCCAGCAGTGATCCGGGACAGGTTACCTACGAGCAGTACTTC.

The chain has TRBV28 and TRBJ1-5; 7 nucleotides match TRBD1. J gave up 5 bases and V 6 bases, and 4 bases lay outside the gene matches. Per the germline V gene, CDR1 is MDHEN and CDR2 is SYDVKM. The CDR3 extends over 13 amino acids. The DNA of the CDR3 is TGTGCCAGCAGGGCTACAGGGGATCAGCCCCAGCATTTT. Its translation: CASRATGDQPQHF.

V is TRBV6-6 and J is TRBJ2-3; a possible D gene is TRBD1 (5 bases). V was cut by 5 bases and J by 5 bases, with 14 bases left in between. Germline assignment: CDR1 MNHNY and CDR2 SVGAGI (reference sequence). This CDR3 has 14 residues. CDR3 DNA: TGTGCCAGCAGTCAGGGATCCGTCGGAGATACGCAGTATTTT. Translation gives CASSQGSVGDTQYF.